The 10 T cell receptor beta chains presented below share a single source sample, sequenced in a study of shared clonotypes between healthy human individuals. TCRdb's copy holds only in-frame clones and misses some; the assay was immunoSEQ multiplex PCR. The table has fewer than 850,000 clones, 80% to 95% seen once. Sequencing used memory CD8+ T cells from PBMCs. As to subset: CD45RO+ cells pooled with CCR7-negative TemRA cells. All receptors derive from a young man in good health. Some clones in this sample may be carry-over from other donors' samples.

The chain joins TRBV10-3 to TRBJ2-7; D is unresolved. V was cut by 2 bases and J by 7 bases, with 18 bases left in between. The CDR3 contains 15 residues. Germline-derived CDR1 and CDR2 are ENHRY and SYGVKD. The CDR3 DNA follows: TGTGCCATCAGTGAGACCCACACGGAATCTAGGGAGCAGTACTTC. Amino acids: CAISETHTESREQYF.

This clone is a singleton in its sample. This chain links TRBV7-2 with TRBJ1-2; maybe TRBD1 (5 bases). The V end lost 1 base, the J end lost 8 bases, and 14 bases lay between the germline ends. The germline CDR1 and CDR2 sequences are SGHTA and FQGNSA. CDR3 length equals 14 residues. CDR3 in DNA: TGTGCCAGCAGCTTAGATAGGCGATCAGGGGGCTACACCTTC. Protein sequence: CASSLDRRSGGYTF.

The gene calls are TRBV5-6 and TRBJ2-1, with a weak D call TRBD2 (7 bases). Germline loops: CDR1 SGHDT, CDR2 YYEEEE. CDR3 length: 17 residues. V was clipped by 3 bases and J by 6 bases, with 22 bases between them. CDR3 sequence (DNA): TGTGCCAGCAGCTGGGGGGCGGGAGTTACCCTTGGCAATGAGCAGTTCTTC. Translation gives CASSWGAGVTLGNEQFF.

This clone was seen a single time. This chain joins TRBV19 and TRBJ2-3; tentatively, D is TRBD1 (6 bases). Trimming took off 5 bases at V and 6 bases at J, with 15 bases between the two ends. This CDR3 spans 14 amino acids. CDR1 is LNHDA, CDR2 SQIVND, per germline (reference sequence). The CDR3 protein is CASSPGQGPDTQYF. The CDR3 DNA follows: TGTGCCAGTAGTCCCGGGCAGGGGCCGGATACGCAGTATTTT.

The chain employs TRBV6-5 and TRBJ2-2; D gene uncertain. This CDR3 spans 13 amino acids. The germline V gene encodes CDR1 MNHEY and CDR2 SVGAGI. Between the trimmed V and J ends, which lost 0 bases and 8 bases, there was a span of 7 bases. CDR3: CASSYSGSGELFF. The CDR3, as DNA: TGTGCCAGCAGTTACTCTGGCTCTGGGGAGCTGTTTTTT.

V and J are TRBV5-3 and TRBJ2-7; D may be TRBD1 or TRBD2 (6 bases each). TRBV5-3 is marked as an open reading frame, function uncertain. The CDR3 runs 18 residues. V lost 5 bases, J lost 4 bases, and 28 bases lay in between. The CDR3 DNA reads TGTGCCAGAAGGAGGGGGGTAGAGGGTTGGACGGGATGGTACGAGCAGTACTTC. The encoded protein is CARRRGVEGWTGWYEQYF.

V usage is TRBV27 and J usage is TRBJ1-2, with TRBD1 as a possible D gene (5 bases). Germline CDR1 MNHEY, CDR2 SMNVEV (reference sequence). The V end was cut by 3 bases, the J end by 0 bases, with 8 bases between. The CDR3 contains 14 residues. The CDR3 DNA reads as TGTGCCAGCAGTTTTCTGGGGGCTAACTATGGCTACACCTTC. Amino acid sequence: CASSFLGANYGYTF.

The chain is built from TRBV29-1 and TRBJ2-2, with 8 bases aligning to TRBD1. The CDR3 runs 13 residues. Germline V gene lookup returns CDR1 SQVTM and CDR2 ANQGSEA. V lost 7 bases and J lost 1; bases outside the gene matches: 2. The CDR3 DNA reads TGCAGCGCCGGGACAGGGAACACCGGGGAGCTGTTTTTT. Protein sequence: CSAGTGNTGELFF.

The rearrangement uses TRBV7-9 and TRBJ2-6; D might be TRBD2 (6 bases). This CDR3 spans 17 amino acids. Germline V gene lookup returns CDR1 SEHNR and CDR2 FQNEAQ (reference sequence). V was clipped by 3 bases and J by 2 bases, with 14 bases between them. CDR3 nucleotide sequence: TGTGCCAGCAGCTTTCGCGGGACCCGGCCTGGGGCCAACGTCCTGACTTTC. Translating it yields CASSFRGTRPGANVLTF.

This sequence joins TRBV29-1 and TRBJ2-1, with unresolved D. Deletions cut 0 bases from V and 0 bases from J, with 3 bases between. The CDR3 runs to 13 residues. In germline, CDR1 is SQVTM, CDR2 ANQGSEA. CDR3: CSVEDYSYNEQFF. The CDR3 bases are TGCAGCGTTGAAGATTACTCCTACAATGAGCAGTTCTTC.